This T cell receptor beta chain emerged from a study of response to subunit inactivated influenza vaccine. TCRdb re-analysed the RT-PCR reads in MiXCR, keeping a single row per CDR3 protein. The sample lists under 550,000 distinct CDR3 sequences, roughly 7.6% occurring once. This clonotype was observed at least ten times. Its target is not known. Study-level results: Authors suggested each seasonal flu vaccination may recruit only limited numbers of new T cells.

CDR3 length: 14 residues. Trimming at V came to 5 bases and at J to 5 bases, leaving 0 bases not matched to a gene. The material sequenced was PBMCs from blood, taken less than 25 months after vaccination. The rearrangement links TRBV12-3 or TRBV12-4 to TRBJ2-1; TRBD2 matches at 13 bases. The TCR sequence derives from a man aged 50 to 69 who received an inactivated influenza vaccine. CDR3 DNA: TGTGCCAGCAGTGGACTAGCGGGGGACAATGAGCAGTTCTTC. Protein sequence: CASSGLAGDNEQFF.